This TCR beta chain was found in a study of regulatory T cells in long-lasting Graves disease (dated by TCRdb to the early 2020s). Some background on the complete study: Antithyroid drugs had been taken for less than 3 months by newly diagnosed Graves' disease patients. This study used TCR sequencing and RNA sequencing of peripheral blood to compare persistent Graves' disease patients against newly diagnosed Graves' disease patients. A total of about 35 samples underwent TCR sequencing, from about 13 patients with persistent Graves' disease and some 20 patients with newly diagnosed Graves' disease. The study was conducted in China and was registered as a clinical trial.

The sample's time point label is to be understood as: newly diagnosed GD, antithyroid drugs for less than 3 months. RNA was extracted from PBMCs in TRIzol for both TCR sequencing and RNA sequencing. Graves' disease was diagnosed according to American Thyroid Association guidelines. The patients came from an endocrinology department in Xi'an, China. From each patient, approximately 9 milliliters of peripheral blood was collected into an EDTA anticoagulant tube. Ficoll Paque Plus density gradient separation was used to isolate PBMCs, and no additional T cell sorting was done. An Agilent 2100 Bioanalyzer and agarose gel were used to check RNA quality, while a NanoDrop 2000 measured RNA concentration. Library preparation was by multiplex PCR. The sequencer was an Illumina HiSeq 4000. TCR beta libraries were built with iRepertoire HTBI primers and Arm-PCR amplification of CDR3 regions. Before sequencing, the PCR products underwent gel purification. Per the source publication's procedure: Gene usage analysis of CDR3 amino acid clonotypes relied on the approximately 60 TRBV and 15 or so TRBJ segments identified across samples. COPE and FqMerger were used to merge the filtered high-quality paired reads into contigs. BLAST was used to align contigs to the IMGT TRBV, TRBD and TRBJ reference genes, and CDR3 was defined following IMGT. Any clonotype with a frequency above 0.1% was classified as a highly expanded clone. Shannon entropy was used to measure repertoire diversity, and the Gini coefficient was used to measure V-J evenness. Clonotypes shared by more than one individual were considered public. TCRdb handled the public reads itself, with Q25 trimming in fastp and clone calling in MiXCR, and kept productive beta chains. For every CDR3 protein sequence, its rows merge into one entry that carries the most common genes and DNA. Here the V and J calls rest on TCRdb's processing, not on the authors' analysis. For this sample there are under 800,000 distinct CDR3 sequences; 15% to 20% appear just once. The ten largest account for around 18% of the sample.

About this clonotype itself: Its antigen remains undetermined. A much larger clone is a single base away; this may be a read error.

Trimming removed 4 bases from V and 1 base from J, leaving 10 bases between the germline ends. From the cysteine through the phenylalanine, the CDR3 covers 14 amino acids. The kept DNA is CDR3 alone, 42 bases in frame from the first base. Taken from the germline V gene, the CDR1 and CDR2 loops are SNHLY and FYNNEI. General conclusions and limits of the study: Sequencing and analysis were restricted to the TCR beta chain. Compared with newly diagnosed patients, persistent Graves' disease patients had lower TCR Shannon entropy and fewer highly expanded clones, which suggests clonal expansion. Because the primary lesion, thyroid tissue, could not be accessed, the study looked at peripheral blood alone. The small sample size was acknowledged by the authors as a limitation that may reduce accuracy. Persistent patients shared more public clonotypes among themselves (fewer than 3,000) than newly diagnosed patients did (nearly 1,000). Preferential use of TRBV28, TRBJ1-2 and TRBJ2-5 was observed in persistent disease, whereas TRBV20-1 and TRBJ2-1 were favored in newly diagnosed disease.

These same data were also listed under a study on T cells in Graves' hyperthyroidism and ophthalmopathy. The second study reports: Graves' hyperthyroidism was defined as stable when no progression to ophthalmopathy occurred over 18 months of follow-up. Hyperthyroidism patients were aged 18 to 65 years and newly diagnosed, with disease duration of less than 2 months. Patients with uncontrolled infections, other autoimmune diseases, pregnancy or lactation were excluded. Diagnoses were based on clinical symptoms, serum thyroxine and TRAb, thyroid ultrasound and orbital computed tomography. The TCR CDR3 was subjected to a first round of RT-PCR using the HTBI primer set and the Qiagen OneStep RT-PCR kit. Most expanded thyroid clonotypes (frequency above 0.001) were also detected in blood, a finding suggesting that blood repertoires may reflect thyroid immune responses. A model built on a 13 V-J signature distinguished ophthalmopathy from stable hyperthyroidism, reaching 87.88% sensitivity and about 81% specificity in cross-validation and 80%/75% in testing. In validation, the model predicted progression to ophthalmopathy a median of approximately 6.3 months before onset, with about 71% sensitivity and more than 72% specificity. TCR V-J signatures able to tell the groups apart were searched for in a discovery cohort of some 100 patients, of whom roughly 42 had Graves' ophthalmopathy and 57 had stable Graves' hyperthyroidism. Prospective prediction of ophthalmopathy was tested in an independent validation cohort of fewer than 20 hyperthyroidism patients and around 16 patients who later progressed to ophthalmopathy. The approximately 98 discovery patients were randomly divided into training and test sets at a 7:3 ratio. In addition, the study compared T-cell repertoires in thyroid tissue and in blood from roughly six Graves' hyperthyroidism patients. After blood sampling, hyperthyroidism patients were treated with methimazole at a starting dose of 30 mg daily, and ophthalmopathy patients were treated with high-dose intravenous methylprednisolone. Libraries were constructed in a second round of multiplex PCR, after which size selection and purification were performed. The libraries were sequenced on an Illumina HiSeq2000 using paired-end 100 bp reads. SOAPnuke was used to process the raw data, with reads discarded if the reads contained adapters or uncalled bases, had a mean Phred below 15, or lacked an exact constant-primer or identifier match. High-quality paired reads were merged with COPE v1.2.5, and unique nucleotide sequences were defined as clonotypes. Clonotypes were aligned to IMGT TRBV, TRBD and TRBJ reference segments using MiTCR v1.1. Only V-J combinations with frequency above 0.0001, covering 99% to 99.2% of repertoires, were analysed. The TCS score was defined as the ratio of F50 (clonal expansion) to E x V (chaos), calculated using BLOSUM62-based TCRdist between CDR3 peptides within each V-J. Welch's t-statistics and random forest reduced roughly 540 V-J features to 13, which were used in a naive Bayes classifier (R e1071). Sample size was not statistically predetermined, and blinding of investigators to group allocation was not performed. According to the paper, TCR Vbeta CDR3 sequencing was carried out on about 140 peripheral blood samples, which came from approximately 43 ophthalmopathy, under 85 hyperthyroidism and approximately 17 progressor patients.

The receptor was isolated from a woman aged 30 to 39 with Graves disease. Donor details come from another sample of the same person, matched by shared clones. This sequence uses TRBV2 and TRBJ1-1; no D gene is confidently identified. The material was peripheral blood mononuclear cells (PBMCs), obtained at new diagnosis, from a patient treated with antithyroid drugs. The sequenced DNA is TGTGCCAGCAGTGCCGGGCTGGGGAACACTGAAGCTTTCTTT. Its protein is CASSAGLGNTEAFF.